This TCR beta chain was sequenced in a study of blood T cells in healthy people across ages. Whole-study results and caveats: Unknown CMV status may confound age-related changes in expanded clones. The lack of PBMC sorting stopped any conclusive naive versus antigen-experienced comparison.

Primers used in a second PCR of roughly 6 to 12 cycles were a sample-barcoded 5' primer and a J-beta primer mix. TCRdb fed the 5' RACE reads into MiXCR, producing one record per CDR3 protein. Of some 760,000 distinct CDR3 sequences in the sample, roughly 25% were seen once. The CDR3 sequence is 15 residues long. A remark on this clonotype: What it binds is not known. Germline and junction disagree at one end, which may indicate a read error.

The same data also contributed to another study, on T cells of mothers and their children. That paper notes: In this cohort, donors were a few healthy Caucasian mothers plus their six children.

Sequenced input: blood. The gene calls are TRBV12-3 or TRBV12-4 and TRBJ2-1; D perhaps matches TRBD1 (6 bases). The receptor was derived from a boy younger than 18 in good health. CDR3 bases: TGTGCCAGCAGGAAGGACAGAGCCTCCCACAATGAGCAGCTCTTC. Translated, it gives CASRKDRASHNEQLF.